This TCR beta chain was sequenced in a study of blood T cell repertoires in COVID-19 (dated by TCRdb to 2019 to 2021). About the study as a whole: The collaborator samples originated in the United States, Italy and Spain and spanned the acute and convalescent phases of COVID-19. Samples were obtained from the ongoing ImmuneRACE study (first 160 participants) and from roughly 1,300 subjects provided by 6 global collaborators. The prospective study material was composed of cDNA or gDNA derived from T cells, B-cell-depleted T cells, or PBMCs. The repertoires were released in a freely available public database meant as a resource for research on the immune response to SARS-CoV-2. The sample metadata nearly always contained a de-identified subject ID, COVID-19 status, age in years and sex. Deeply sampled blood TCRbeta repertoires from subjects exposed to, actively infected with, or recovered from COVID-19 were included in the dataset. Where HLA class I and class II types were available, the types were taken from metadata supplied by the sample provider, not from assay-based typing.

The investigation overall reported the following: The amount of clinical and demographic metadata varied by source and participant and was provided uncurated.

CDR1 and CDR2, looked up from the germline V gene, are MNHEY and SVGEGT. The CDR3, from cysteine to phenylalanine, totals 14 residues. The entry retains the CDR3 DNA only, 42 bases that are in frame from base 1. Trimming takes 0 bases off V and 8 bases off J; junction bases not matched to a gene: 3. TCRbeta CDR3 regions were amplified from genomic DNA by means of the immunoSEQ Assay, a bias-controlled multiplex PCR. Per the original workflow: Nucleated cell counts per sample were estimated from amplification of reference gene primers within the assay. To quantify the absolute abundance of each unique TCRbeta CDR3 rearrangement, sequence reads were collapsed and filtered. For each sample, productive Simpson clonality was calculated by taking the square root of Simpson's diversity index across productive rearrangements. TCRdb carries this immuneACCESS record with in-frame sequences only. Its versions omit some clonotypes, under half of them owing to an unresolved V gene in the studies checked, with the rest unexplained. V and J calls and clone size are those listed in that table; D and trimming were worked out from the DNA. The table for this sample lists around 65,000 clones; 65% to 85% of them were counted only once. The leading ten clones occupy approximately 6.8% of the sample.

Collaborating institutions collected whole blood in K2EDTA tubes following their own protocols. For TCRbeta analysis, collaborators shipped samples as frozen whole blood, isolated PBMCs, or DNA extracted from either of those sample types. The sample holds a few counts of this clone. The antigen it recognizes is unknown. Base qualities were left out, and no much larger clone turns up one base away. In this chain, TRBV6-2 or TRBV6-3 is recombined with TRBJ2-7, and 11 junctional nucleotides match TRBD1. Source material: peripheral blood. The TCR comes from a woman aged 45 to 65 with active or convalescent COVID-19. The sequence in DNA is TGTGCCAGCAGTTACTCTTGGACAGGGGGCCAGCAGTACTTC. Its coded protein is CASSYSWTGGQQYF.